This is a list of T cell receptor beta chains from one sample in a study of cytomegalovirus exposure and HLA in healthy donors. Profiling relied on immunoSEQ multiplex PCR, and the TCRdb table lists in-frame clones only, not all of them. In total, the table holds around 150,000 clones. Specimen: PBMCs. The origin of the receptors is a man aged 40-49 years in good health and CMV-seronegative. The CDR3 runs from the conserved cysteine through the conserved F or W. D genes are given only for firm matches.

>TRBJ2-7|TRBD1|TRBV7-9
TGTGCCAGCAGCTTAGCATTAATTAGGACAGGGCGGGGACCCTACGAGCAGTACTTC
CASSLALIRTGRGPYEQYF
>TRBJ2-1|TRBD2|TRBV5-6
TGTGCCAGCAGCTTGGCGCCTAGCGGGGGTCAGGAGCAGTTCTTC
CASSLAPSGGQEQFF
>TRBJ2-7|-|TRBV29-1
TGCAGCGTTGTAGACAGGTTGGGCGAGCAGTACTTC
CSVVDRLGEQYF
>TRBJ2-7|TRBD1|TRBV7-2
TGTGCCAGCAGCTTAGGGCCCAGGGGGAATTACGAGCAGTACTTC
CASSLGPRGNYEQYF
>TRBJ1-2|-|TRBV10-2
TGCGCCAGCAGTGAAGGGAGGGGGAATGGCTACACCTTC
CASSEGRGNGYTF
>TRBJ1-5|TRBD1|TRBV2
TGTGCCAGCAGGGGACAGGGTGGGGGCAATCAGCCCCAGCATTTT
CASRGQGGGNQPQHF
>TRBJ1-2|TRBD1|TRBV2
TGTGCCAGCTCGGGGGACAGTACAAACTATGGCTACACCTTC
CASSGDSTNYGYTF
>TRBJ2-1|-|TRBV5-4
TGTGCCAGCAGTCCTGGAGGGGGCCCGTACAATGAGCAGTTCTTC
CASSPGGGPYNEQFF
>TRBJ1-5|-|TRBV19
TGTGCCAGTAGGGTCAGGGGTCTCAATCAGCCCCAGCATTTT
CASRVRGLNQPQHF
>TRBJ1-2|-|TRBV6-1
TGTGCCAGCAGTGAAATGGGGGGAGGGGGGTTCAACTATGGCTACACCTTC
CASSEMGGGGFNYGYTF
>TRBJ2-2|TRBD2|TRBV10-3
TGTGCCATCAGTGAGTCAAAACTAGCGGGGGACCACACCGGGGAGCTGTTTTTT
CAISESKLAGDHTGELFF
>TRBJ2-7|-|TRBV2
TGTGCCAGCAGTGACCGTGACAAGTCGTACGAGCAGTACTTC
CASSDRDKSYEQYF
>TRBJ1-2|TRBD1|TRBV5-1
TGCGCCAGCAGCTCCACAGGGGGCGAGTATGGCTACACCTTC
CASSSTGGEYGYTF
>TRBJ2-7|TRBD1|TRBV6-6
TGTGCCAGCAGTTACTCCTACTCTAACAGGGGCGAGCAGTACTTC
CASSYSYSNRGEQYF
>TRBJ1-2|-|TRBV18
TGTGCCAGCTCACCACGGGGGGATAACTATGGCTACACCTTC
CASSPRGDNYGYTF
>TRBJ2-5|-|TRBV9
TGTGCCAGCAGTTACTCAGGAGGGCCCCAAGAGACCCAGTACTTC
CASSYSGGPQETQYF
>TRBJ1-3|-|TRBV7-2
TGTGCCACCCCCCGGGGCTCTGGAAACACCATATATTTT
CATPRGSGNTIYF
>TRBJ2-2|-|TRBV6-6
TGTGCCAGCAGCCAGGGCCCAACGAGAGGGGAGCTGTTTTTT
CASSQGPTRGELFF
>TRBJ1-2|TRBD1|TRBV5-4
TGTGCCAGCAGCTTGGAGGGACAGGGGGCAGGTGGCTACACCTTC
CASSLEGQGAGGYTF
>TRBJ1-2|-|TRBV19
TGTGCCAGTATCCCCTCAGTTGGGAGGTTGGACTATGGCTACACCTTC
CASIPSVGRLDYGYTF
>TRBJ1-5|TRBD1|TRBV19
TGTGCCAGTAGTAGGCAACAGGGGGCGAGCAATCAGCCCCAGCATTTT
CASSRQQGASNQPQHF
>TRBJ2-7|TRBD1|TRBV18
TGTGCCAGCTCACCACTCCCAGGGGGCCCGATCTCCTACGAGCAGTACTTC
CASSPLPGGPISYEQYF
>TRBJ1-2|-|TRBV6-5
TGTGCCAGCAGTTACACTACCCCTACAGGCTATGGCTACACCTTC
CASSYTTPTGYGYTF
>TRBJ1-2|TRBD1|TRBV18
TGTGCCAGCTCACCACAGTATGGGACAGGGAAGGACTATGGCTACACCTTC
CASSPQYGTGKDYGYTF
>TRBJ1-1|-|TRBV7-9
TGTGCCAGCAGCTTATCAGGGAACACTGAAGCTTTCTTT
CASSLSGNTEAFF
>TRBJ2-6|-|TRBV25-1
TGTGCCAGCAGTCCCAGCTCTGGGGCCAACGTCCTGACTTTC
CASSPSSGANVLTF
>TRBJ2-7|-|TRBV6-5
TGTGCCAGCAGTTACGAGGGTAGCGGCCGCGAGCAGTACTTC
CASSYEGSGREQYF
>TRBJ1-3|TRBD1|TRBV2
TGTGCCAGCAGTGAGATGGGCGGGACAGGGGCTGGAAACACCATATATTTT
CASSEMGGTGAGNTIYF
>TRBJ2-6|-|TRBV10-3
TGTGCCATCAGTGAAGGAGGATTCGCTGGGGCCAACGTCCTGACTTTC
CAISEGGFAGANVLTF
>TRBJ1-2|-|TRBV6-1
TGTGCCAGCAGTGAAGCGCGCACTCCGAACTATGGCTACACCTTC
CASSEARTPNYGYTF
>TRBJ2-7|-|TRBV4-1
TGCGCCAGCAGCCCGGTGGGCCCGCAATACGAGCAGTACTTC
CASSPVGPQYEQYF
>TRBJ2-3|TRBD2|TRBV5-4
TGTGCCAGCAGCTCGCAGACTAGCGGGGGGGGAGATACGCAGTATTTT
CASSSQTSGGGDTQYF
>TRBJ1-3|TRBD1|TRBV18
TGTGCCAGCTCACCTCGGGACAGGGTTACTGGAAACACCATATATTTT
CASSPRDRVTGNTIYF
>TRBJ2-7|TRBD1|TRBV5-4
TGTGCCAGCAGCTCCACAGGGGCCCTAACCTACGAGCAGTACTTC
CASSSTGALTYEQYF
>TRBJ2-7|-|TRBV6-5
TGTGCCAGCAGCCAGAAATACGAGCAGTACTTC
CASSQKYEQYF
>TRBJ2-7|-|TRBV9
TGTGCCAGCAGCCCGTGGTCTGCGGGCTCCTACGAGCAGTACTTC
CASSPWSAGSYEQYF
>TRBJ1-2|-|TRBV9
TGTGCCAGCAGCGCAGTACTAAATAGTAACGGCTACACCTTC
CASSAVLNSNGYTF
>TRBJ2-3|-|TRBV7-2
TGTGCCAGCAGCTTAGCGATCAGGGATACGCAGTATTTT
CASSLAIRDTQYF
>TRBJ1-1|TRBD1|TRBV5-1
TGCGCCAGCAGCTTGGTAGGAGCAGGGGGTGGCACTGAAGCTTTCTTT
CASSLVGAGGGTEAFF
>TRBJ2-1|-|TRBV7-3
TGTGCCAGCAGAGGGGCCCCTGGGGATGAGCAGTTCTTC
CASRGAPGDEQFF
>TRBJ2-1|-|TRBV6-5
TGTGCCAGCAGACCCGACATTTACAATGAGCAGTTCTTC
CASRPDIYNEQFF
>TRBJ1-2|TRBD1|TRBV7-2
TGTGCCAGCAGCTACGACAGGGGGCAAAACTATGGCTACACCTTC
CASSYDRGQNYGYTF
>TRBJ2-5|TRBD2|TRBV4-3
TGCGCCAGCAGCCAAGGGACTAGCGGGGGGCTTAAAGAGACCCAGTACTTC
CASSQGTSGGLKETQYF
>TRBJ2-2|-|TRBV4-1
TGCGCCAGCAGCCAAGATTCGGTGCCCACCGGGGAGCTGTTTTTT
CASSQDSVPTGELFF
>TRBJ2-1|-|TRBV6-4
TGTGCCAGCAGTCCGTTTTTTGACAATGAGCAGTTCTTC
CASSPFFDNEQFF
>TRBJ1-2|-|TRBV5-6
TGTGCCAGCAGCTTTCGGGAGGGCTCTCCAAGCTATGGCTACACCTTC
CASSFREGSPSYGYTF
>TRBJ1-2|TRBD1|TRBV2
TGTGCCAGCTTCGCGGACAGGTTTAACTATGGCTACACCTTC
CASFADRFNYGYTF
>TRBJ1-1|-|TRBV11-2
TGTGCCAGCAGCTTAGCCCCAGGGATGAACACTGAAGCTTTCTTT
CASSLAPGMNTEAFF
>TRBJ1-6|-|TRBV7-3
TGTGCCAGCAGCTCTGGGGGGGGTTCACCCCTCCACTTT
CASSSGGGSPLHF
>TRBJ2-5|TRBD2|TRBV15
TGTGCCACCAGCAGAGATGGTAGGCGGGGGACGGAGACCCAGTACTTC
CATSRDGRRGTETQYF
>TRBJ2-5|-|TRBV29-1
TGCAGCGTTGAGGGGCAGGGAGGAGAGACCCAGTACTTC
CSVEGQGGETQYF
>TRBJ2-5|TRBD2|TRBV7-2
TGTGCCAGCAGTATCCCGGCGGGGGGGCTAAGAGAGACCCAGTACTTC
CASSIPAGGLRETQYF
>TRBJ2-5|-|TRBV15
TGTGCCACCAGCAGAGGGGGGGACGTGGAGACCCAGTACTTC
CATSRGGDVETQYF
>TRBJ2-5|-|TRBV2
TGTGCCAGCAGTGCAGGGACTCACCAAGAGACCCAGTACTTC
CASSAGTHQETQYF
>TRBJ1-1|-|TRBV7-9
TGTGCCAGCAGCCCGGGTTTCGAAGCTTTCTTT
CASSPGFEAFF
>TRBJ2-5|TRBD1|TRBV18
TGTGCCAGCTCCCCTAAGGGGGCCCGGGAGACCCAGTACTTC
CASSPKGARETQYF
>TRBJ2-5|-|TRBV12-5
TGTGCTAGTGGGACACAGAACCAAGAGACCCAGTACTTC
CASGTQNQETQYF
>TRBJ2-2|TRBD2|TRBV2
TGTGCCAGCAGTGGGGGACTAGCGGGGACGAACACCGGGGAGCTGTTTTTT
CASSGGLAGTNTGELFF
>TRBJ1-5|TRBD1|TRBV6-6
TGTGCCAGCAGTCCGGGACAGGGTAATCAGCCCCAGCATTTT
CASSPGQGNQPQHF